This T cell receptor (beta chain) derives from a study of blood T cell repertoires in COVID-19. At the level of the study: Nucleic acid was either cDNA or gDNA, and it came from T cells, B-cell-depleted T cells, or PBMCs.

Authors' processing steps: The assay estimated nucleated cells by amplifying reference gene primers. TCRdb's table, derived via immunoSEQ multiplex PCR, lists solely in-frame clones and lacks some. V and J calls and clone size are those listed in that table; D and trimming were worked out from the DNA. The profile shows about 180,000 clones, more than 75% of them singletons. CDR3 length: 15 residues. The junction had 2 bases not matched to a gene; V was cut back by 5 bases and J by 3 bases. Germline CDR1 MDHEN, CDR2 SYDVKM. The cohort comprised adults aged roughly 18 to 90 years residing in about two dozen US areas. Recovery among Cohort 3 donors was established by two negative PCRs, clearance, or symptom resolution.

The sequence was obtained from a woman aged 25 to 39 who had recovered from COVID-19. This rearrangement joins TRBV28 to TRBJ2-2; TRBD1 aligns across 11 bases. The material sequenced was PBMCs or T cells enriched from blood (not recorded which). Written as DNA, the CDR3 is TGTGCCAGCAGTACGGGACAGGGGGACACCGGGGAGCTGTTTTTT. Encoded protein: CASSTGQGDTGELFF.